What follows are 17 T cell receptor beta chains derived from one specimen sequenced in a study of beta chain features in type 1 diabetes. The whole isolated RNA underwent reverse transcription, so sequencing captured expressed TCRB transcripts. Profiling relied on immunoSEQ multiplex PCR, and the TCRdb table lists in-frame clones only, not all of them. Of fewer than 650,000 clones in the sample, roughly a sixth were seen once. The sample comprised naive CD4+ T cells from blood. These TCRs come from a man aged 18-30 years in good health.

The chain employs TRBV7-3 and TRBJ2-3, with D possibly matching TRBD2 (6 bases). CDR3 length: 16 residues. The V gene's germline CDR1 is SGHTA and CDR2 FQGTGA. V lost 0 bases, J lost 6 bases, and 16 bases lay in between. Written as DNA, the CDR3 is TGTGCCAGCAGCTTAACGATAGGAGGGAAGAGGGATACGCAGTATTTT. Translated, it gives CASSLTIGGKRDTQYF.

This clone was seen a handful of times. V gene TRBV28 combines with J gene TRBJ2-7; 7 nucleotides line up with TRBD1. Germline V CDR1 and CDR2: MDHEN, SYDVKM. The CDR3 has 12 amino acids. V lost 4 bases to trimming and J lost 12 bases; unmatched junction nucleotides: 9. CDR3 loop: CASSSERQGGYF. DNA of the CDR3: TGTGCCAGCAGTTCCGAAAGACAGGGCGGGTACTTC.

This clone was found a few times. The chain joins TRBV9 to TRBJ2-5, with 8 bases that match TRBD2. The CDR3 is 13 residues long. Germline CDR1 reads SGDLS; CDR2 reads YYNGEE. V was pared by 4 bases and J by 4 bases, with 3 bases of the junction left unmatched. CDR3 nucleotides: TGTGCCAGCAGCTTAAGCGGGGGAGAGACCCAGTACTTC. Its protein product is CASSLSGGETQYF.

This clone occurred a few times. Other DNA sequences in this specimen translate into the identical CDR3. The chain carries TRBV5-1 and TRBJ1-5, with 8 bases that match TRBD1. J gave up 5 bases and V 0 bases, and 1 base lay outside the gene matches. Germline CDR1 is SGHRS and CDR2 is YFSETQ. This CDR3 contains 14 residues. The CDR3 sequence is CASSLAGGDQPQHF. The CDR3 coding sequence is TGCGCCAGCAGCTTGGCAGGGGGCGATCAGCCCCAGCATTTT.

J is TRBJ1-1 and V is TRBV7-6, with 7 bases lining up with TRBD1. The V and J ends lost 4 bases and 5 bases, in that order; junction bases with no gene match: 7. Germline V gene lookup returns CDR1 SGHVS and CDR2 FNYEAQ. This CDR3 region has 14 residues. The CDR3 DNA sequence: TGTGCCAGCAGCTCTGACAGGGACGGGACTGAAGCTTTCTTT. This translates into CASSSDRDGTEAFF.

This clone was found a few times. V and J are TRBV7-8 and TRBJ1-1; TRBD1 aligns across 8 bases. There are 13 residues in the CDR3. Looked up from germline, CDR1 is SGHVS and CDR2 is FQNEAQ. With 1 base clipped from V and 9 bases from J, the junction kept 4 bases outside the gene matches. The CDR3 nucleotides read TGTGCCAGCAGCTTAGGTCAGGGGGCAAAAGCTTTCTTT. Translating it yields CASSLGQGAKAFF.

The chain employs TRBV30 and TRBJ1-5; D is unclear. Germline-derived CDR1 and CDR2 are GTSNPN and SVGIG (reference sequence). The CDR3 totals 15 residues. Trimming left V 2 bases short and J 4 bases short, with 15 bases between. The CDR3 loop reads CAWSLLEGFNQPQHF. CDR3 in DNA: TGTGCCTGGAGTCTCCTCGAGGGATTTAATCAGCCCCAGCATTTT.

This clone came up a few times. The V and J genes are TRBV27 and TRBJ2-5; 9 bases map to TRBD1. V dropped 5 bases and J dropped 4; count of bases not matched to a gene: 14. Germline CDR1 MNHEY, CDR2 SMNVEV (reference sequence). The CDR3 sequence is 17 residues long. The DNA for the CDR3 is TGTGCCAGCAGTACCGCTAACGGGACAGGGAGAGGAGAGACCCAGTACTTC. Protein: CASSTANGTGRGETQYF.

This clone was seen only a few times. CDR3 sequence: CASSSFREGSSFF. CDR3 nucleotides: TGTGCCAGCAGCTCCTTCCGGGAGGGCTCCAGCTTCTTC. The J gene is TRBJ2-1, the V gene TRBV7-6; 8 bases align to TRBD2. The V segment lost 4 bases and the J segment 16 bases; nucleotides outside the gene matches: 12. CDR3 length: 13 amino acids. Looked up from germline, CDR1 is SGHVS and CDR2 is FNYEAQ.

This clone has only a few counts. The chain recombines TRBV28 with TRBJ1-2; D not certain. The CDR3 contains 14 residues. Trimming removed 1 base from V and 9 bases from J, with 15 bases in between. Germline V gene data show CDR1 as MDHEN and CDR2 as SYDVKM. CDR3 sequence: CASSLSLTVVSYTF. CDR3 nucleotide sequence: TGTGCCAGCAGTTTATCCCTAACCGTTGTTAGCTACACCTTC.

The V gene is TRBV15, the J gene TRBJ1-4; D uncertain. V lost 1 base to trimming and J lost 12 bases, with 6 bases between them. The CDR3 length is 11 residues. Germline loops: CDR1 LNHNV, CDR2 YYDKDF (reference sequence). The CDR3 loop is CATSRVNELFF. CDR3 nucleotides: TGTGCCACCAGCAGAGTTAACGAACTGTTTTTT.

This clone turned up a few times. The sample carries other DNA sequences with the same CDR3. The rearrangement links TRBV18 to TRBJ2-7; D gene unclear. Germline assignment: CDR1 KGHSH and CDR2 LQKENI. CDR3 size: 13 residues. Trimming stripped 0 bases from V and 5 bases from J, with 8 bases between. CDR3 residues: CASSPPGGDEQYF. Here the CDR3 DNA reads TGTGCCAGCTCACCACCGGGTGGGGACGAGCAGTACTTC.

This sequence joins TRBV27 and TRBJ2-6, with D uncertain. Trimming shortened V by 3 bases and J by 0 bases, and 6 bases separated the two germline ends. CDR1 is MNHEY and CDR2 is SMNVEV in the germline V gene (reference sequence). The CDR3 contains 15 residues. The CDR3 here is CASSLQSSGANVLTF. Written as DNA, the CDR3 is TGTGCCAGCAGTTTGCAGAGCTCTGGGGCCAACGTCCTGACTTTC.

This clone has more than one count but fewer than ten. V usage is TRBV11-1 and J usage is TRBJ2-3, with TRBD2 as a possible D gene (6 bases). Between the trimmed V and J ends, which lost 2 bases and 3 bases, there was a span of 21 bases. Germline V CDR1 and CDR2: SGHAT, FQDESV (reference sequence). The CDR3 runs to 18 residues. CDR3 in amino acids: CASSLSSTLASNTDTQYF. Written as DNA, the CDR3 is TGTGCCAGCAGCTTATCGAGTACCCTAGCGTCAAATACAGATACGCAGTATTTT.

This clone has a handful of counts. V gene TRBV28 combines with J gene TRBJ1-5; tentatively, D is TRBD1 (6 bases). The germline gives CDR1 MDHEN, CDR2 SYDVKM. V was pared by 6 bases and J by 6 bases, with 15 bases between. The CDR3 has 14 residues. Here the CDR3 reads CASSLQGGSQPQHF. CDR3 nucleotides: TGTGCCAGCAGCCTACAGGGTGGGAGTCAGCCCCAGCATTTT.

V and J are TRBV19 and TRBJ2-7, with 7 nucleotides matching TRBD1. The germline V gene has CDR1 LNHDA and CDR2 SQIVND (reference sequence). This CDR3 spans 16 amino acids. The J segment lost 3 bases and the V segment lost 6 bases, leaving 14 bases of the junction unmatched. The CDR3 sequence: CASSPGQTSRFYEQYF. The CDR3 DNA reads TGTGCCAGTAGCCCGGGACAGACCTCGAGATTCTACGAGCAGTACTTC.

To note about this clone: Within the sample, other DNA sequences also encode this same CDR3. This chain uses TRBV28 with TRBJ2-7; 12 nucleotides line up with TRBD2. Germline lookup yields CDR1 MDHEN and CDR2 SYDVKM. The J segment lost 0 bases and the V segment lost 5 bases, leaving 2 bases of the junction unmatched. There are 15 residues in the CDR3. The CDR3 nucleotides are TGTGCCAGCAGTCTAGCGGGAGGGTCCTCCTACGAGCAGTACTTC. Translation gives CASSLAGGSSYEQYF.